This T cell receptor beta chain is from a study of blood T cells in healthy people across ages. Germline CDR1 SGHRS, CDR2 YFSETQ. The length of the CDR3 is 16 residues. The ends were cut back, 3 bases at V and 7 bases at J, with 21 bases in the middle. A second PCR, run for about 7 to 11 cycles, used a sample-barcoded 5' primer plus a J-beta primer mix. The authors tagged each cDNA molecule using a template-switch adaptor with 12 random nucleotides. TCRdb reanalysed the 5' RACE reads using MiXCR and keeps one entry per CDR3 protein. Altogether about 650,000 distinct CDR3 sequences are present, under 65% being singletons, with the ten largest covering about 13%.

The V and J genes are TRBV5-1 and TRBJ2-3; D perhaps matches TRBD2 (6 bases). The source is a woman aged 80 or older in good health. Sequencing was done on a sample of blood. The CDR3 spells CASSSNPSESLNTQYF. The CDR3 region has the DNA TGCGCCAGCAGCTCCAACCCTAGCGAAAGTCTAAATACGCAGTATTTT.